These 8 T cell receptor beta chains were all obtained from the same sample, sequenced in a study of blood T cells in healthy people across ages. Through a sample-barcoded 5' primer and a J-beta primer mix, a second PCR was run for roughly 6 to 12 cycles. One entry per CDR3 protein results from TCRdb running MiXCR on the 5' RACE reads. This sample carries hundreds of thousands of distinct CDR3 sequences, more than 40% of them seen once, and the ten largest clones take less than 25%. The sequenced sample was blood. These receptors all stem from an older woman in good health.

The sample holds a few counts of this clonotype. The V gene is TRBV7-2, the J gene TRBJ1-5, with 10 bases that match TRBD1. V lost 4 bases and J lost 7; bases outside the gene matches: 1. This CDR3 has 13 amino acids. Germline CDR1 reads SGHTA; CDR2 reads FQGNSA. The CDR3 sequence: CASSSDRGQPQHF. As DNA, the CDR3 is TGTGCCAGCAGCTCGGACAGGGGGCAGCCCCAGCATTTT.

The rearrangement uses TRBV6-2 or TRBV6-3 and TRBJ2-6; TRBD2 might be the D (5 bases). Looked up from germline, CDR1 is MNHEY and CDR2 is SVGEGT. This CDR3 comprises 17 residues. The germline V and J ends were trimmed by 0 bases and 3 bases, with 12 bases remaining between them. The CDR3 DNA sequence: TGTGCCAGCAGTTACTCGATCGGGATCGGTGGGGCCAACGTCCTGACTTTC. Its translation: CASSYSIGIGGANVLTF.

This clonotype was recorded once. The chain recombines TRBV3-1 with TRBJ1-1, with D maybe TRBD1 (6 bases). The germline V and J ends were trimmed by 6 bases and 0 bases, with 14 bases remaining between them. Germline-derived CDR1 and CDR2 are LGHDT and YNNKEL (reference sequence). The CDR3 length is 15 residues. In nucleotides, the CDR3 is TGTGCCAGCAGGGTAGGGTCAGGGGTGAACACTGAAGCTTTCTTT. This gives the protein CASRVGSGVNTEAFF.

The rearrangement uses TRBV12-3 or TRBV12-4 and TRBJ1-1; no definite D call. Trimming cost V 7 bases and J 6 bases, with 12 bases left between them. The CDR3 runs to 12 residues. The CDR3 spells CASTRPLSEAFF. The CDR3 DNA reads TGTGCCAGCACCAGGCCCCTTTCTGAAGCTTTCTTT.

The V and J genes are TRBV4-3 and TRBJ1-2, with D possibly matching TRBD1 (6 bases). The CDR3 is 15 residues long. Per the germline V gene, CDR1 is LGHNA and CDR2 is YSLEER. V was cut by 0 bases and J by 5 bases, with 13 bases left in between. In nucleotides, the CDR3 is TGCGCCAGCAGCCAAGACCCGGGGGCCTATTATGGCTACACCTTC. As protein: CASSQDPGAYYGYTF.

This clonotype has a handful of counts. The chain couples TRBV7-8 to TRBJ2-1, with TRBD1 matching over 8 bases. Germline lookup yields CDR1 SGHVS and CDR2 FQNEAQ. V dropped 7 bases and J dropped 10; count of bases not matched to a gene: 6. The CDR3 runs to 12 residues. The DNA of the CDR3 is TGTGCCAGCACCGGACAGGGTAAAGAGCAGTTCTTC. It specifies CASTGQGKEQFF.

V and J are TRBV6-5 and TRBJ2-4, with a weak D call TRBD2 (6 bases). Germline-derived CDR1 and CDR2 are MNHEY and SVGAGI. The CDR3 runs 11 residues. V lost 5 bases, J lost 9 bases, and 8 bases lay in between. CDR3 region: CASSLGGIQYF. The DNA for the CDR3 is TGTGCCAGCAGTCTGGGAGGCATTCAGTACTTC.

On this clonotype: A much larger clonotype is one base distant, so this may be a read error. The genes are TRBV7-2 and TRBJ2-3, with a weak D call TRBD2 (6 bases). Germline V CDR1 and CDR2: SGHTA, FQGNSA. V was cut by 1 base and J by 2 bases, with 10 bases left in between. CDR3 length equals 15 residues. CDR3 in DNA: TGTGCCAGCAGCTTAGTAGCGGAGATCACAGATACGCAGTATTTT. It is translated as CASSLVAEITDTQYF. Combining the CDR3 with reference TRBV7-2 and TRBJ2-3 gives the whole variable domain GAGVSQSPSNKVTEKGKDVELRCDPISGHTALYWYRQSLGQGLEFLIYFQGNSAPDKSGLPSDRFSAERTGGSVSTLTIQRTQQEDSAVYLCASSLVAEITDTQYFGPGTRLTVL.